This is a list of T cell receptor beta chains from one sample in a study of blood T cells in healthy people across ages. MiXCR was run by TCRdb on the 5' RACE reads, yielding one entry per CDR3 protein. Among 1.5 million to 2 million distinct CDR3 sequences listed, 28% were seen once. Sequenced: blood. The receptors originated from a woman in her thirties in good health. CDR3s include the opening cysteine and the closing phenylalanine or tryptophan. A D gene is named only where the DNA matches it firmly. Expanded clones are given a class, and other clones once, few, many or no size at all.

length	V	J	size	D	DNA	CDR3
17	TRBV13	TRBJ2-3	-	TRBD2	TGTGCCAGCAGCTTGGGGCCCACGGGAGGGGGCACAGATACGCAGTATTTT	CASSLGPTGGGTDTQYF
17	TRBV5-1	TRBJ2-7	few	TRBD2	TGCGCCAGCAGCTTCGGTAGCGGGGTCGTACCTACCTACGAGCAGTACTTC	CASSFGSGVVPTYEQYF
12	TRBV3-1	TRBJ2-3	-	TRBD2	TGTGCCAGCAGTCACACCGGACTAGGACAGTATTTT	CASSHTGLGQYF
14	TRBV7-9	TRBJ2-5	many	-	TGTGCCAGCAGCCCGCCGGAAGGGGAAGAGACCCAGTACTTC	CASSPPEGEETQYF
14	TRBV7-3	TRBJ2-7	few	-	TGTGCCAGCAGCCCAATTCAGGGGTCCCACGAGCAGTACTTC	CASSPIQGSHEQYF
16	TRBV4-3	TRBJ2-1	-	-	TGCGCCAGCAGCCAAGCCCCAGGGGTAACTGGTGGGCAGCAGTTCTTC	CASSQAPGVTGGQQFF
16	TRBV20-1	TRBJ2-6	many	TRBD2	TGCAGTGCCTCTGACGGGGGGGCTTCTGGGGCCAACGTCCTGACTTTC	CSASDGGASGANVLTF
14	TRBV18	TRBJ2-1	many	TRBD2	TGTGCCGGATCCCCGGGGGGGACCTACAATGAGCAGTTCTTC	CAGSPGGTYNEQFF
14	TRBV5-1	TRBJ2-7	few	TRBD1	TGCGCCAGCAGCTCGACAGGGTCAGCCTACGAGCAGTACTTC	CASSSTGSAYEQYF
14	TRBV7-2	TRBJ2-4	-	TRBD2	TGTGCCAGCAGCTTCCTAGCGGGAGGTAACATTCAGTACTTC	CASSFLAGGNIQYF
13	TRBV5-1	TRBJ2-7	-	-	TGCGCCAGCAGCTTGGCGGGACGGACGCAACAGTACTTC	CASSLAGRTQQYF
15	TRBV7-2	TRBJ1-6	-	TRBD1	TGTGCCAGCAGCCCCCAACAGGGGGCAAAATCACCCCTCCACTTT	CASSPQQGAKSPLHF
15	TRBV7-2	TRBJ2-7	-	-	TGTGCCAGCAGCAGCCTTACGGGGATCCTTTACGAGCAGTACTTC	CASSSLTGILYEQYF
14	TRBV5-6	TRBJ2-5	-	TRBD1	TGTGCCAGCAGCCCGACAGGGTTTTCAGAGACCCAGTACTTC	CASSPTGFSETQYF
14	TRBV20-1	TRBJ2-7	few	TRBD1	TGCAGCGCTAGATCTGACAGGGGGGAGGGAGAGCAGTACTTC	CSARSDRGEGEQYF
12	TRBV2	TRBJ1-1	-	-	TGTGCCAGCAGTGGTGTAAGGGATGAAGCTTTCTTT	CASSGVRDEAFF